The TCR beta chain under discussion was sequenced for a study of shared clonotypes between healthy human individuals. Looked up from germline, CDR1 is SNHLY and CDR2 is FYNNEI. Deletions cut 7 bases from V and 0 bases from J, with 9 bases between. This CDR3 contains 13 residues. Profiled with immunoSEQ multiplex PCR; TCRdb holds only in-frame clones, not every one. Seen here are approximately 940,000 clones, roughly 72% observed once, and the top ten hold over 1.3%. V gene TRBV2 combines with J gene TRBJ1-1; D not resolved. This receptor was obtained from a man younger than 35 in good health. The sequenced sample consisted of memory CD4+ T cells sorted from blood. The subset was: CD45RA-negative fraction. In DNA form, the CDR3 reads TGTGCCAGCAACGCAGGTATGAACACTGAAGCTTTCTTT. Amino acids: CASNAGMNTEAFF. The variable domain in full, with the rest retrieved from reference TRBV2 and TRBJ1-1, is EPEVTQTPSHQVTQMGQEVILRCVPISNHLYFYWYRQILGQKVEFLVSFYNNEISEKSEIFDDQFSVERPDGSNFTLKIRSTKLEDSAMYFCASNAGMNTEAFFGQGTRLTVV.